One and the same sample provided the 21 T cell receptor beta chains below, sequenced in a study of molecular identifiers for immune sequencing clone quantification. MiXCR, run by TCRdb on the PCR reads, gives a single entry per CDR3 protein. Of approximately 680,000 distinct CDR3 sequences listed, over 25% are singletons. Material for sequencing was naive CD8+ T cells from blood, with Jurkat cell RNA spiked in. As for subset: FACS-sorted CD8+CD4-CCR7+CD45RA+ naive T cells. Source of these receptors: a human donor in good health. Some libraries in this study had Jurkat cell RNA spiked in.

The sample holds a few counts of this clonotype. The chain employs TRBV12-3 or TRBV12-4 and TRBJ2-7; the match to TRBD2 covers 8 bases. V shed 6 bases and J 4 bases; nucleotides not matched to a gene: 8. The CDR3 is made up of 14 amino acids. The DNA for the CDR3 is TGTGCCAGCAGCCGACCGGGAGGGGTATACGAGCAGTACTTC. Translation: CASSRPGGVYEQYF.

As for this clonotype: A much more abundant neighbour one base away suggests this may be a read error. This chain connects TRBV5-4 to TRBJ2-5, with D perhaps TRBD2 (6 bases). Trimming removed 10 bases from V and 2 bases from J, with 21 bases in between. The length of the CDR3 is 15 residues. Germline assignment: CDR1 SGHNT and CDR2 YYREEE (reference sequence). CDR3 region: CARAHRGSGQETQYF. The CDR3 region has the DNA TGTGCCCGCGCTCACCGGGGTAGCGGTCAAGAGACCCAGTACTTC.

Turning to this clonotype: A junction boundary mismatches the germline segment, possibly from a read error. V is TRBV29-1 and J is TRBJ1-5; 9 nucleotides match TRBD1. The CDR3 has 13 residues. Germline values: CDR1 SQVTM, CDR2 ANQGSEA. The CDR3 nucleotides read TGCAGCGTCTGGACAGGGGACGGTCAGCCCCGGCATTTT. Translating it yields CSVWTGDGQPRHF. The complete variable domain, with remaining parts taken from reference TRBV29-1 and TRBJ1-5, reads SAVISQKPSRDICQRGTSLTIQCQVDSQVTMMFWYRQQPGQSLTLIATANQGSEATYESGFVIDKFPISRPNLTFSTLTVSNMSPEDSSIYLCSVWTGDGQPRHFGDGTRLSIL.

V usage is TRBV7-9 and J usage is TRBJ2-1; no reliable D call. Germline values: CDR1 SEHNR, CDR2 FQNEAQ (reference sequence). The CDR3 loop spans 15 amino acids. The ends were cut back, 8 bases at V and 0 bases at J, with 14 bases in the middle. This CDR3 reads CASPGPRSSYNEQFF. CDR3 nucleotide sequence: TGTGCCAGCCCCGGTCCGCGAAGCTCCTACAATGAGCAGTTCTTC.

This clonotype was detected only a few times. V and J are TRBV27 and TRBJ2-7; 7 bases map to TRBD2. The CDR3 runs 15 residues. After removal of 0 bases from V and 3 bases from J, the junction contained 5 bases not matched to a gene. Per germline, CDR1 MNHEY and CDR2 SMNVEV (reference sequence). Here the CDR3 DNA reads TGTGCCAGCAGTTTATCGAGTCTAGCGGACTACGAGCAGTACTTC. Translated: CASSLSSLADYEQYF.

Remarks on this clonotype: Being one base from a much bigger clone, this may be a read error. This chain joins TRBV19 and TRBJ2-6; D may be TRBD1 (6 bases). CDR1 LNHDA and CDR2 SQIVND come from the germline V gene (reference sequence). The CDR3 has 19 amino acids. Here the CDR3 DNA reads TGTGCCAGTAGTGGTCCCGGGACATTAGCCTCCTCTGGGACCAACGTCCTGACTTTC. Residues: CASSGPGTLASSGTNVLTF.

About this clonotype itself: This CDR3 is missing its conserved last phenylalanine or tryptophan, likely due to a read error. This chain links TRBV7-6 with TRBJ2-1; possibly TRBD1 for D (6 bases). This CDR3 is built from 17 residues. Germline loops: CDR1 SGHVS, CDR2 FNYEAQ. V was trimmed by 1 base and J by 0 bases, leaving 13 bases between them. The CDR3 DNA follows: TGTGCCAGCAGCTTAGAAGCAGGGACAAGCTCCTACAATGAGCAGTTCTCC. Translating gives CASSLEAGTSSYNEQFS.

This clonotype was seen repeatedly, ten times or more. The chain joins TRBV28 to TRBJ2-2; D gene unclear. This CDR3 region has 14 residues. Germline V gene lookup returns CDR1 MDHEN and CDR2 SYDVKM. V shed 5 bases and J shed 5 bases, with 12 bases lying between them. The CDR3 is CASSQGKVTGELFF. The CDR3 DNA reads as TGTGCCAGCAGTCAAGGGAAGGTGACCGGGGAGCTGTTTTTT.

This clonotype was found many times. The rearrangement links TRBV6-2 or TRBV6-3 to TRBJ1-1; unclear D gene. CDR1 is MNHEY, CDR2 SVGEGT, per germline. V was pared by 6 bases and J by 9 bases, with 14 bases between. The CDR3 contains 12 residues. The CDR3 protein is CASRVGLRKAFF. DNA for the CDR3: TGTGCCAGCAGGGTTGGATTACGGAAAGCTTTCTTT.

The V call is TRBV20-1, the J call TRBJ2-7; 8 bases are a match to TRBD2. Trimming took 5 bases from V and 1 from J; bases not matched to a gene: 4. Germline V gives CDR1 DFQATT, CDR2 SNEGSKA (reference sequence). This CDR3 is 13 amino acids long. The CDR3 reads CSARGLESYEQYF. For the CDR3, the DNA is TGCAGTGCTCGGGGACTAGAGTCCTACGAGCAGTACTTC.

The V gene is TRBV12-3 or TRBV12-4, the J gene TRBJ2-3, with D hard to call. This CDR3 comprises 15 residues. Trimming removed 7 bases from V and 0 bases from J, with 14 bases in between. The CDR3 DNA is TGTGCCAGCACCGTGGGTGTGGCGAGCACAGATACGCAGTATTTT. Amino acids: CASTVGVASTDTQYF.

In its sample, this clonotype was seen many times. The chain is built from TRBV6-2 or TRBV6-3 and TRBJ2-7; D uncertain. CDR3 length equals 12 residues. V was shortened by 4 bases and J by 7 bases, with 11 bases between the two germline ends. Germline CDR1 is MNHEY and CDR2 is SVGEGT. CDR3 nucleotides: TGTGCCAGCAGTTTGACCCCTGGGGAGCAGTACTTC. Its translation is CASSLTPGEQYF.

The rearrangement uses TRBV28 and TRBJ2-7; a weak D match, TRBD1 (6 bases). Trimming stripped 3 bases from V and 6 bases from J, with 12 bases between. Germline CDR1 and CDR2: MDHEN and SYDVKM. The CDR3 spans 13 residues. The CDR3 DNA reads TGTGCCAGCAGTTTCAGGGGAACCAGCGAGCAGTACTTC. This codes for CASSFRGTSEQYF.

This rearrangement joins TRBV12-3 or TRBV12-4 to TRBJ1-2; D is unresolved. The CDR3 loop spans 16 amino acids. V gave up 5 bases and J gave up 4 bases, with 20 bases separating them. The CDR3 loop reads CASSPLSHSPLYGYTF. CDR3 nucleotide sequence: TGTGCCAGCAGTCCCCTGTCCCATTCCCCTCTCTATGGCTACACCTTC.

About this clonotype itself: It is likely a read error, because the conserved phenylalanine at the end of the CDR3 is missing. This chain connects TRBV6-6 to TRBJ1-2; weak D call: TRBD1 (6 bases). The V gene lost 7 bases and the J gene lost 5 bases, with 14 bases spanning the gap. Germline V CDR1 and CDR2: MNHNY, SVGAGI (reference sequence). The CDR3 covers 13 residues. The CDR3 loop is CASIEDSWYGYTI. In nucleotides, the CDR3 is TGTGCCAGCATCGAGGACAGCTGGTATGGCTACACCATC.

This clonotype was seen a handful of times. The gene calls are TRBV30 and TRBJ1-2, with D uncertain. Germline loops: CDR1 GTSNPN, CDR2 SVGIG (reference sequence). This CDR3 has 12 residues. Deletions cut 0 bases from V and 3 bases from J, with 5 bases between. As DNA, the CDR3 is TGTGCCTGGAGTGTACAGCACTATGGCTACACCTTC. Protein product: CAWSVQHYGYTF.

The table lists this clonotype with many counts. The chain recombines TRBV30 with TRBJ2-1; D remains ambiguous. The CDR3 spans 13 residues. CDR1 is GTSNPN and CDR2 is SVGIG in the germline V gene (reference sequence). Deletions cut 0 bases from V and 6 bases from J, with 9 bases between. The DNA for the CDR3 is TGTGCCTGGAGTGTAAACTATGTCAATGAGCAGTTCTTC. Translation: CAWSVNYVNEQFF.

V gene TRBV20-1 combines with J gene TRBJ1-1; no firm D call. The CDR3 is made up of 13 amino acids. Looked up from germline, CDR1 is DFQATT and CDR2 is SNEGSKA (reference sequence). Trimming took 2 bases from V and 3 from J, leaving 10 bases between them. CDR3 sequence reads: CSARRGRDTEAFF. The CDR3 DNA reads TGCAGTGCTAGACGGGGTCGGGACACTGAAGCTTTCTTT.

In its sample, this clonotype was seen many times. The CDR3 spells CASSFRLAGVEQYF. In nucleotides, the CDR3 is TGTGCCAGCAGTTTCCGACTAGCGGGAGTCGAGCAGTACTTC. The V and J genes are TRBV28 and TRBJ2-7; 12 nucleotides align to TRBD2. Germline trimming cut 3 bases from V and 6 bases from J; bases unmatched to any gene: 3. Germline assignment: CDR1 MDHEN and CDR2 SYDVKM. The CDR3 has 14 residues.

This clonotype came up a few times. The chain carries TRBV21-1 and TRBJ1-5. TRBV21-1 is noted as a pseudogene. CDR3 length: 16 amino acids. CDR3 sequence reads: CASSTRRVFLCQPQHF. The CDR3 bases are TGTGCCAGCAGCACACGTAGGGTTTTCCTTTGTCAGCCCCAGCATTTT.

Of note for this clonotype: A read error may explain this, as a much larger clone is one base away. The V gene is TRBV3-1, the J gene TRBJ2-2, with 9 bases identical to TRBD2. The length of the CDR3 is 15 residues. The germline CDR1 and CDR2 sequences are LGHDT and YNNKEL (reference sequence). CDR3 bases: TGTGTCAGCAGCCAAGTCCTAGCGGGAACCGGGGAGCTGTTTTTT. Translation gives CVSSQVLAGTGELFF.